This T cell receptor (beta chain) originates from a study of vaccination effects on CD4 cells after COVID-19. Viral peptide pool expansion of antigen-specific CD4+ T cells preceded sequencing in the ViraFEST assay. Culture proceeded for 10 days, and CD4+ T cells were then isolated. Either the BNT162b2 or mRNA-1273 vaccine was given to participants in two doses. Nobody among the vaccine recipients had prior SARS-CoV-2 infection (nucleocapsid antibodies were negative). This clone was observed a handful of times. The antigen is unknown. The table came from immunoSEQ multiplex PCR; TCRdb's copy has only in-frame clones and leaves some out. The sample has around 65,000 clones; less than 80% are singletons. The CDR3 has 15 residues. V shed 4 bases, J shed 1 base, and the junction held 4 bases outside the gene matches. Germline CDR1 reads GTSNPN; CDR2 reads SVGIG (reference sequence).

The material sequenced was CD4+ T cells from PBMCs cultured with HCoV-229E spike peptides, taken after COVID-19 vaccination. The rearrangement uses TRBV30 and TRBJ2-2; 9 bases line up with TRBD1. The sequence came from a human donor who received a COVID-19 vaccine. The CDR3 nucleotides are TGTGCCTGGACAGCGGGACAGGGGAACACCGGGGAGCTGTTTTTT. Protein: CAWTAGQGNTGELFF. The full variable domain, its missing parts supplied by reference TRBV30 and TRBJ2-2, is SQTIHQWPATLVQPVGSPLSLECTVEGTSNPNLYWYRQAAGRGLQLLFYSVGIGQISSEVPQNLSASRPQDRQFILSSKKLLLSDSGFYLCAWTAGQGNTGELFFGEGSRLTVL.